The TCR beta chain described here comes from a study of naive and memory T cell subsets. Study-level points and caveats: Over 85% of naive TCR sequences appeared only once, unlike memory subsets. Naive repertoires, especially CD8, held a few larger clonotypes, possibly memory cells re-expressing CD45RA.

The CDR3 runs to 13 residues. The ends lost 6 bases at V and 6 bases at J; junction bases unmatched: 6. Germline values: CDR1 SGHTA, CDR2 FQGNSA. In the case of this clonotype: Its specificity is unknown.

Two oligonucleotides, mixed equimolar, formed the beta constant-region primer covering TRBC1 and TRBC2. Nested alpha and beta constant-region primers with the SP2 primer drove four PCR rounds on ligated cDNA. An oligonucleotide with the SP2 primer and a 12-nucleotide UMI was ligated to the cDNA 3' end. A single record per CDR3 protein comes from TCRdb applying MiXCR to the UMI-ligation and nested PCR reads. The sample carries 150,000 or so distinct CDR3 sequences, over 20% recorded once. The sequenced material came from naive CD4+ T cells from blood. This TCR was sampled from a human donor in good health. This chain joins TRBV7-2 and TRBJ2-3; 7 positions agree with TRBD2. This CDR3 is CASRSGMADTQYF. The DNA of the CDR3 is TGTGCCAGCAGAAGCGGGATGGCGGATACGCAGTATTTT.